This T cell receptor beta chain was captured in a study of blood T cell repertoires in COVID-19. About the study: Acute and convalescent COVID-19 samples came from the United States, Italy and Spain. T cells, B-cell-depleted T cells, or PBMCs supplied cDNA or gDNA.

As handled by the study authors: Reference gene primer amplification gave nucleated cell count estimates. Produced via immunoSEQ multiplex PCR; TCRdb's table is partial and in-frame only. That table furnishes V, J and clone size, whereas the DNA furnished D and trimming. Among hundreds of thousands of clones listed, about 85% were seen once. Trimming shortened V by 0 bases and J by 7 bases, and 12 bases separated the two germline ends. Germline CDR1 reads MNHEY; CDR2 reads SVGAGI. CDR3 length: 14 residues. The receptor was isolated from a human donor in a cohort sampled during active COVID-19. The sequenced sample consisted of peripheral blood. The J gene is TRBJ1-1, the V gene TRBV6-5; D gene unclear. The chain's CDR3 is CASSYSAGRFEAFF. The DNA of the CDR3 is TGTGCCAGCAGTTACTCGGCCGGGAGGTTTGAAGCTTTCTTT.